This T cell receptor beta chain was documented in a study of blood T cell repertoires in COVID-19. Whole-study context: Samples of COVID-19 (acute and convalescent) were obtained from the United States, Italy and Spain. In each case, the material was cDNA or gDNA derived from T cells, B-cell-depleted T cells, or PBMCs.

CDR1 SGHRS and CDR2 YFSETQ come from the germline V gene. The junction had 10 bases not matched to a gene; V was cut back by 5 bases and J by 4 bases. The CDR3 contains 15 residues. Authors' processing steps: The authors estimated nucleated cell counts from reference gene primer amplification. The table came from immunoSEQ multiplex PCR; TCRdb's copy has only in-frame clones and leaves some out. D and trimming were read from the DNA, whereas the V and J calls and clone size are those reported in that table. The sample lists 25,000 or so clones, about 90% occurring once. The sequenced sample consisted of peripheral blood. The source is a man between 65 and 85 years old in a cohort sampled during active COVID-19. The rearrangement uses TRBV5-1 and TRBJ2-7; 9 nucleotides align to TRBD2. CDR3 protein: CASSPTGTSSYEQYF. The CDR3 nucleotides are TGCGCCAGCAGTCCTACCGGGACTAGCTCTTACGAGCAGTACTTC.